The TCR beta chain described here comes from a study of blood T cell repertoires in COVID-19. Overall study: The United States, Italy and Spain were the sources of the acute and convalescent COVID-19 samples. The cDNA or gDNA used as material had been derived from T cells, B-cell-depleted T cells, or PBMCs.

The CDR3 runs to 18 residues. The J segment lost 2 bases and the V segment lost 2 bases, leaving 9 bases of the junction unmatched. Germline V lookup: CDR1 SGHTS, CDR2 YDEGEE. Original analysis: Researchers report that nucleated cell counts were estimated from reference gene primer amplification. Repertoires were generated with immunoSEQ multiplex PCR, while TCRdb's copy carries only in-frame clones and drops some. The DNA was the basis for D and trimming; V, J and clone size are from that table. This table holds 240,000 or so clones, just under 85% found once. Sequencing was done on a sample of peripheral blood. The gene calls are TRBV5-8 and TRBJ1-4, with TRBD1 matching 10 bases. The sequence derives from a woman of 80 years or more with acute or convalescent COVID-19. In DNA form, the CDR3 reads TGTGCCAGCAGCTTTGACCGGGACAGGGGCCATACTAATGAAAAACTGTTTTTT. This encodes CASSFDRDRGHTNEKLFF. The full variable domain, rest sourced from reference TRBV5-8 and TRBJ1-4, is EAGVTQSPTHLIKTRGQQATLRCSPISGHTSVYWYQQALGLGLQFLLWYDEGEERNRGNFPPRFSGRQFPNYSSELNVNALELEDSALYLCASSFDRDRGHTNEKLFFGSGTQLSVL.